The entry below gives a single TCR beta chain sequence along with its context. Its antigen is as yet unknown. Trimming stripped 4 bases from V and 1 base from J, with 6 bases between. This CDR3 comprises 13 residues. Per germline, CDR1 SNHLY and CDR2 FYNNEI. The data derive from a study of cytomegalovirus exposure and HLA in healthy donors. PCR used 60 Vbeta primers and 13 Jbeta primers. Libraries were prepared by immunoSEQ multiplex PCR; TCRdb keeps only in-frame clonotypes and omits some of them. The repertoire holds about 190,000 clones, around 85% seen once, with around 2% in the top ten. Notes on the study in general: Differences between HLA loci emerged in a later analysis of TCR association rates, with DRB1 most and HLA-C fewest. HLA allele associations emerged for roughly 16,000 TCR beta sequences in a later analysis, at 0.05 false discovery rate.

The chain carries TRBV2 and TRBJ2-3, with unresolved D. The TCR originated in a man between 18 and 35 years old in good health and CMV-seronegative. Sequenced: PBMCs. CDR3 amino acids: CASSAHGTDTQYF. In DNA form, the CDR3 reads TGTGCCAGCAGTGCACATGGCACAGATACGCAGTATTTT.